Presented here are 20 T cell receptor beta chains from one specimen sequenced in a study of OX40 agonist ivuxolimab in advanced cancers. Assay used: immunoSEQ multiplex PCR; TCRdb lists only in-frame clones, some missing. Here the sample spans roughly 5,000 clones, roughly 90% being singletons. Specimen: CD4+ or CD8+ T cells sorted from blood, collected in a trial of the OX40 agonist ivuxolimab. The receptors stem from an adult with an advanced solid tumor such as melanoma, head and neck, liver or kidney cancer.

Points on this clone: Additional DNA sequences in this sample encode the identical CDR3. The chain has TRBV27 and TRBJ1-5; D is undetermined. Germline V gene sequence: CDR1 MNHEY, CDR2 SMNVEV (reference sequence). The CDR3 totals 12 residues. The ends were cut back, 3 bases at V and 7 bases at J, with 7 bases in the middle. CDR3: CASSFLGQPQHF. In DNA form, the CDR3 reads TGTGCCAGCAGTTTTCTGGGACAGCCCCAGCATTTT.

The chain couples TRBV6-4 to TRBJ2-1; D gene ambiguous. V was cut by 10 bases and J by 8 bases, with 18 bases left in between. The CDR3 length is 13 residues. The V gene's germline CDR1 is MRHNA and CDR2 SNTAGT. CDR3 in DNA: TGTGCCATCAAACTTGGGCCCTTCGATGAGCAGTTCTTC. The encoded protein is CAIKLGPFDEQFF.

The chain joins TRBV27 to TRBJ2-1, with D perhaps matching TRBD1 or TRBD2 (5 bases each). CDR1 is MNHEY, CDR2 SMNVEV, per germline (reference sequence). The length of the CDR3 is 19 residues. V lost 3 bases and J lost 0, with 21 bases in between. CDR3 loop: CASSFKGEGFSSSYNEQFF. The CDR3 DNA sequence: TGTGCCAGCAGTTTTAAGGGTGAGGGGTTTTCTAGCTCCTACAATGAGCAGTTCTTC.

This chain links TRBV27 with TRBJ1-5, with D maybe TRBD1 (5 bases). This CDR3 is 14 amino acids long. Trimming took 10 bases from V and 3 from J, leaving 16 bases between them. CDR1 is MNHEY, CDR2 SMNVEV, per germline (reference sequence). The CDR3 nucleotides are TGTGCCACCAGCGGGGACGGAATCAATCAGCCCCAGCATTTT. This translates into CATSGDGINQPQHF.

The V and J genes are TRBV9 and TRBJ1-1; D ambiguous. Germline V lookup: CDR1 SGDLS, CDR2 YYNGEE. The CDR3 is made up of 10 amino acids. V was shortened by 4 bases and J by 11 bases, with 9 bases between the two germline ends. In DNA, the CDR3 is TGTGCCAGCAGCCCATCCCTTGCTTTCTTT. This codes for CASSPSLAFF.

The genes are TRBV6-1 and TRBJ1-1; possible D gene TRBD1, 6 bases. CDR3 length: 13 amino acids. Germline lookup yields CDR1 MNHNS and CDR2 SASEGT. Deletions cut 11 bases from V and 7 bases from J, with 20 bases between. CDR3 sequence: CAGQLVSNHEAFF. CDR3 bases: TGTGCCGGACAGCTTGTCAGCAATCATGAAGCTTTCTTT.

V and J are TRBV6-5 and TRBJ2-7, with D maybe TRBD2 (6 bases). CDR1 and CDR2 from the germline V gene are MNHEY and SVGAGI. Trimming pared 0 bases from V and 0 bases from J, leaving 12 bases between. The CDR3 covers 16 residues. The DNA for the CDR3 is TGTGCCAGCAGTTACTCGATGGGACTGAACTCCTACGAGCAGTACTTC. It codes for CASSYSMGLNSYEQYF.

This rearrangement joins TRBV2 to TRBJ1-1, with D possibly TRBD1 on 5 matching bases. CDR1 and CDR2 from the germline V gene are SNHLY and FYNNEI. V gave up 2 bases and J gave up 0 bases, with 16 bases separating them. The CDR3 loop spans 17 amino acids. This CDR3 is CASSELAGGELNTEAFF. DNA of the CDR3: TGTGCCAGCAGTGAATTGGCAGGAGGGGAATTGAACACTGAAGCTTTCTTT.

The chain combines TRBV10-3 with TRBJ2-3; TRBD2 matches 9 bases. CDR1 is ENHRY, CDR2 SYGVKD, per germline. CDR3 length equals 18 residues. After removal of 5 bases from V and 3 bases from J, the junction contained 15 bases not matched to a gene. This CDR3 is CAISTLAGEFQGTDTQYF. CDR3 sequence (DNA): TGTGCCATCAGTACTTTAGCGGGAGAATTCCAGGGGACAGATACGCAGTATTTT.

The chain is built from TRBV5-1 and TRBJ2-5, with TRBD2 matching 9 bases. Trimming took 1 base from V and 4 from J; bases not matched to a gene: 5. The germline V gene has CDR1 SGHRS and CDR2 YFSETQ. There are 15 residues in the CDR3. The CDR3 sequence: CASSLTAGGGETQYF. DNA of the CDR3: TGCGCCAGCAGCTTGACTGCGGGAGGGGGAGAGACCCAGTACTTC.

J is TRBJ2-7 and V is TRBV19; 12 positions match TRBD1. CDR3 length: 14 amino acids. CDR1 and CDR2 from the germline V gene are LNHDA and SQIVND (reference sequence). V trimming: 3 bases; J trimming: 4 bases; junction bases outside the gene matches: 1. This chain's CDR3 is CASSMGQGAYEQYF. The DNA of the CDR3 is TGTGCCAGTAGTATGGGACAGGGGGCTTACGAGCAGTACTTC.

V gene TRBV27 combines with J gene TRBJ2-1; TRBD1 matches at 8 bases. The V gene's germline CDR1 is MNHEY and CDR2 SMNVEV (reference sequence). The CDR3 is 13 residues long. Trimming at V came to 6 bases and at J to 13 bases, leaving 11 bases not matched to a gene. The DNA for the CDR3 is TGTGCCAGCAGCCCGGACAGGGTTGCTATCCAGTTCTTC. Translating gives CASSPDRVAIQFF.

V and J are TRBV7-6 and TRBJ1-1; D perhaps matches TRBD1 (5 bases). CDR3 size: 16 residues. Germline CDR1 SGHVS, CDR2 FNYEAQ. The germline V and J ends were trimmed by 1 base and 1 base, with 13 bases remaining between them. Here the CDR3 reads CASSLGPGAWNTEAFF. The DNA for the CDR3 is TGTGCCAGCAGCTTAGGGCCCGGGGCTTGGAACACTGAAGCTTTCTTT.

The chain links TRBV29-1 to TRBJ1-1; no reliable D call. Trimming removed 2 bases from V and 4 bases from J, with 5 bases in between. The germline V gene encodes CDR1 SQVTM and CDR2 ANQGSEA. This CDR3 has 11 residues. CDR3 loop: CSVERPTEAFF. CDR3 in DNA: TGCAGCGTTGAAAGGCCCACTGAAGCTTTCTTT. The variable domain in full, with the rest retrieved from reference TRBV29-1 and TRBJ1-1, is SAVISQKPSRDICQRGTSLTIQCQVDSQVTMMFWYRQQPGQSLTLIATANQGSEATYESGFVIDKFPISRPNLTFSTLTVSNMSPEDSSIYLCSVERPTEAFFGQGTRLTVV.

The chain uses TRBV10-3 and TRBJ2-5, with unresolved D. CDR3 length: 14 amino acids. CDR1 is ENHRY and CDR2 is SYGVKD in the germline V gene. Between the trimmed V and J ends, which lost 2 bases and 5 bases, there was a span of 12 bases. CDR3 in amino acids: CAISEALQPETQYF. For the CDR3, the DNA is TGTGCCATCAGTGAGGCACTGCAGCCCGAGACCCAGTACTTC.

J is TRBJ1-5 and V is TRBV19; 7 nucleotides align to TRBD1. Germline CDR1 reads LNHDA; CDR2 reads SQIVND (reference sequence). V trimming: 11 bases; J trimming: 5 bases; junction bases outside the gene matches: 12. The CDR3 covers 14 residues. CDR3 in DNA: TGTGCCGCTCAGGAAGGGGGCGGCTATCAGCCCCAGCATTTT. Amino acids: CAAQEGGGYQPQHF.

The CDR3 protein is CASSAKRWASSDTQYF. The CDR3 DNA reads as TGTGCCAGTAGTGCCAAGAGGTGGGCTAGTTCCGATACGCAGTATTTT. The chain joins TRBV19 to TRBJ2-3; D gene ambiguous. This CDR3 has 16 residues. The ends were cut back, 5 bases at V and 6 bases at J, with 21 bases in the middle. Germline values: CDR1 LNHDA, CDR2 SQIVND (reference sequence).

In DNA form, the CDR3 reads TGCGCCAGCAGTGCTCAAGGAGGACTGAACACTGAAGCTTTCTTT. Protein: CASSAQGGLNTEAFF. The chain couples TRBV10-1 to TRBJ1-1; no clear D. Germline V gene lookup returns CDR1 WNHNN and CDR2 SYGVQD (reference sequence). The CDR3 spans 15 residues. V was cut by 4 bases and J by 0 bases, with 12 bases left in between.

The V call is TRBV9, the J call TRBJ1-2; D perhaps matches TRBD1 (6 bases). Germline-derived CDR1 and CDR2 are SGDLS and YYNGEE. The CDR3 loop spans 15 amino acids. The V gene lost 4 bases and the J gene lost 0 bases, with 13 bases spanning the gap. CDR3 sequence: CASSSSTGTNYGYTF. CDR3 coding DNA: TGTGCCAGCAGCTCCTCGACAGGTACTAACTATGGCTACACCTTC.

V usage is TRBV2 and J usage is TRBJ1-1, with D maybe TRBD1 (6 bases). Germline CDR1 and CDR2: SNHLY and FYNNEI. V dropped 6 bases and J dropped 0 bases, with 8 bases sitting between them. CDR3 length equals 13 residues. Here the CDR3 DNA reads TGTGCCAGCAGCAGGGGAATGAACACTGAAGCTTTCTTT. It codes for CASSRGMNTEAFF.